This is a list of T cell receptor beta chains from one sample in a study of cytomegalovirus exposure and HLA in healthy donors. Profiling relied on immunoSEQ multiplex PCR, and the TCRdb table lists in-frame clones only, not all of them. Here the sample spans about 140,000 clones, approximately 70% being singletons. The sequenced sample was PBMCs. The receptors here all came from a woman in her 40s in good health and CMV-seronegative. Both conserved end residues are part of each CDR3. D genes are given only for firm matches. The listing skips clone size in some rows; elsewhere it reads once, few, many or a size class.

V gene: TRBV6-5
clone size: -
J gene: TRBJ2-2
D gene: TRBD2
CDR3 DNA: TGTGCCAGCAGTTATGAGGCGGGGGGGAACACCGGGGAGCTGTTTTTT
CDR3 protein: CASSYEAGGNTGELFF

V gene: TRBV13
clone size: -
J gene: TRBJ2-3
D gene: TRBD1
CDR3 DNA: TGTGCCAGCAGCTTCGGGACAGGGGGCACAGATACGCAGTATTTT
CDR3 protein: CASSFGTGGTDTQYF

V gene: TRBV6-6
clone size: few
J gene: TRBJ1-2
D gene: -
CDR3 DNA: TGTGCCAGCAGCCCCGAGGTCTATGGCTACACCTTC
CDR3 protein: CASSPEVYGYTF

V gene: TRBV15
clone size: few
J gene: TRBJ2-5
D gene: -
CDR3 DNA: TGTGCCACCAGCCGACGTCGGGGTCAAGAGACCCAGTACTTC
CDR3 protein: CATSRRRGQETQYF

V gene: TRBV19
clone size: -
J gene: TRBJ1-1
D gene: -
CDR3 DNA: TGTGCCAGTCAGGATAGACAGCGGGGGGACACTGAAGCTTTCTTT
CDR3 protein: CASQDRQRGDTEAFF

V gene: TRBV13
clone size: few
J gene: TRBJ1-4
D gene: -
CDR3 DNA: TGTGCCAGCAGCTCTTTTACAGAACTTAATGAAAAACTGTTTTTT
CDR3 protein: CASSSFTELNEKLFF

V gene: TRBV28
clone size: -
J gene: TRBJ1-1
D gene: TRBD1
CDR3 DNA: TGTGCCAGCAGCACGACCGGACAGGGGATGAACACTGAAGCTTTCTTT
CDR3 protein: CASSTTGQGMNTEAFF

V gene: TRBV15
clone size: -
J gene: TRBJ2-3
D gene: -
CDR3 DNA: TGTGCCACCAGAAGGACAGCCACCACAGATACGCAGTATTTT
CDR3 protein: CATRRTATTDTQYF

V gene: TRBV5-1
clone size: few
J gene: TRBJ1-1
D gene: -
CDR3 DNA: TGCGCCAGCAGCTTGGTCTCCTCCGGGGGCACTGAAGCTTTCTTT
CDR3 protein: CASSLVSSGGTEAFF

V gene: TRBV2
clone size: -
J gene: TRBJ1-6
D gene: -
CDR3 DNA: TGTGCCAGCAGTGAACACAGCATTAATTCACCCCTCCACTTT
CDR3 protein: CASSEHSINSPLHF

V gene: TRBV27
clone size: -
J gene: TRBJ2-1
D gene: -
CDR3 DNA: TGTGCCAGCAGTTTACTACAGGGTTTTTTCAATGAGCAGTTCTTC
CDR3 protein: CASSLLQGFFNEQFF

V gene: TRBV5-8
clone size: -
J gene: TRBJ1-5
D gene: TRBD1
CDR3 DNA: TGTGCCAGCAGCGCTGGGACAGAGCGCAATCAGCCCCAGCATTTT
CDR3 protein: CASSAGTERNQPQHF

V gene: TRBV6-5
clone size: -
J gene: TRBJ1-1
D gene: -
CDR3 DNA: TGTGCCAGCAGTTACGCAGGGAACATGAAGGCTTTCTTT
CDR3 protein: CASSYAGNMKAFF

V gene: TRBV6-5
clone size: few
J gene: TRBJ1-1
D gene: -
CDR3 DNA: TGTGCCAGCAGTTACGAGGACGGGGGTTGGAGCGAAGCTTTCTTT
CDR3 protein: CASSYEDGGWSEAFF

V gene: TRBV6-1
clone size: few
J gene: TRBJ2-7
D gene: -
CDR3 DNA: TGTGCCAGCAGTTCCAACGGCGGGTACGAGCAGTACTTC
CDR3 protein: CASSSNGGYEQYF

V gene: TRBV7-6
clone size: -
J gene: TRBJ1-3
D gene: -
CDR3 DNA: TGTGCCAGCAGTCTTAGGACAGATCCTGGAAACACCATATATTTT
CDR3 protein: CASSLRTDPGNTIYF

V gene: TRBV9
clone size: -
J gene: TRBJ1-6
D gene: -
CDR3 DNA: TGTGCCAGCAGTCCTAGTGGAAATTCACCCCTCCACTTT
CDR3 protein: CASSPSGNSPLHF

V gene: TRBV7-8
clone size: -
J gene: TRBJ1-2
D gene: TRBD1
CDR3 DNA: TGTGCCAGCACCCCCGGGGACAGGCTTAACTATGGCTACACCTTC
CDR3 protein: CASTPGDRLNYGYTF

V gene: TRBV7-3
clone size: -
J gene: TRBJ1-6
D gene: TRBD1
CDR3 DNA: TGTGCCAGCAGCCGGGACAGGAGATCACCCCTCCACTTT
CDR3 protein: CASSRDRRSPLHF

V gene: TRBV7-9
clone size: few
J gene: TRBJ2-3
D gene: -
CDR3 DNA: TGTGCCAGCAGCTTAGGAGGTAGCAGGACACAGGATACGCAGTATTTT
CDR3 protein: CASSLGGSRTQDTQYF

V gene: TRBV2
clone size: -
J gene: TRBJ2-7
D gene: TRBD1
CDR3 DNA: TGTGCCAGCGGGGGGACAGGGATTGGCCACGAGCAGTACTTC
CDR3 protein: CASGGTGIGHEQYF

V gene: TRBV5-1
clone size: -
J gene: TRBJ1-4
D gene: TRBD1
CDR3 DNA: TGCGCCAGCAGCTTGACGGGGACAGGGCCTATTAATGAAAAACTGTTTTTT
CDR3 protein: CASSLTGTGPINEKLFF

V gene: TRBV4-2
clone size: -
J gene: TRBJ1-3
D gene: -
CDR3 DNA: TGTGCCAGCAGCCAAGGGGACTCGAGCTCTGGAAACACCATATATTTT
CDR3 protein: CASSQGDSSSGNTIYF

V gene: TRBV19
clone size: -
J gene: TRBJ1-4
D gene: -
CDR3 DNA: TGTGCCAGTAGTGTTCGAACAGGGAGTGAAAAACTGTTTTTT
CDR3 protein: CASSVRTGSEKLFF

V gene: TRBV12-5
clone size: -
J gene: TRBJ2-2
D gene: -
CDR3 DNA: TGTGCTAGTCGAGTCGCGAACACCGGGGAGCTGTTTTTT
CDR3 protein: CASRVANTGELFF

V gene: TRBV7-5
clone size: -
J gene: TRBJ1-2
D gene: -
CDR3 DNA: TGTTCCAGGGCCTATGGCTACACCTTC
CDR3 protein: CSRAYGYTF

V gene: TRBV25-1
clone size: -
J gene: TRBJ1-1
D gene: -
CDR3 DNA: TGTGCCAGCAGCGGCGGGAGAGAAGCTTTCTTT
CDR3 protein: CASSGGREAFF

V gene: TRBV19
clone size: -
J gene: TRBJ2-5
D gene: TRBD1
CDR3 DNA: TGTGCCAGTAGTATCCTTTCAGAGGGGGCCGGTGAGACCCAGTACTTC
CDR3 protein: CASSILSEGAGETQYF

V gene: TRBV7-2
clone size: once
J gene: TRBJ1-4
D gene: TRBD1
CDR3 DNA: TGTGCCAGCAGCCTACAGGGGGCCCCTCTCGAAAAACTGTTTTTT
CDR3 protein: CASSLQGAPLEKLFF

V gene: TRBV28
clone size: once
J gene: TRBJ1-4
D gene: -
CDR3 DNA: TGTGCCAGCAGTTTGGGGGCGGTGGGTGAAAAACTGTTCTTT
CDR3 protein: CASSLGAVGEKLFF

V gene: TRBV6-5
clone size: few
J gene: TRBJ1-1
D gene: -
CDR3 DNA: TGTGCCAGCAGTTCCCGTAGAGGAGCTTTCTTT
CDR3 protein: CASSSRRGAFF

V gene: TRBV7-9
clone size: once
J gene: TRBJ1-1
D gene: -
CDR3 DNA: TGTGCCAGCAGTTACAGGGTAACTTTGAACACTGAAGCTTTCTTT
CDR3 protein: CASSYRVTLNTEAFF

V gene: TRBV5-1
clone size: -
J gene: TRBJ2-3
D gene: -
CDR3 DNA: TGCGCCAGCAGCTTGGTAGCCCCGGAGGATACGCAGTATTTT
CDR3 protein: CASSLVAPEDTQYF

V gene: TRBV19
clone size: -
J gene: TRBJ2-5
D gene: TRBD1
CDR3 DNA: TGTGCCAGTAGTGCCACAGGGGGCGCAGAGACCCAGTACTTC
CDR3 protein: CASSATGGAETQYF

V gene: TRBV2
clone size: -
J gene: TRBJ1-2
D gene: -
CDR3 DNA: TGTGCCAGCAGTGCTGACAGGACTAACTATGGCTACACCTTC
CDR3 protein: CASSADRTNYGYTF

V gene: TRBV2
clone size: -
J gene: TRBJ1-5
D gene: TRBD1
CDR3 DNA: TGTGCCAGCAGAAAGGGACAGAGCAATCAGCCCCAGCATTTT
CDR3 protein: CASRKGQSNQPQHF

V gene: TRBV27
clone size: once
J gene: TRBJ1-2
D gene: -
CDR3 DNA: TGTGCCAGCAGTTTAGGGGGGGTCGGAGGCTACACCTTC
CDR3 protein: CASSLGGVGGYTF

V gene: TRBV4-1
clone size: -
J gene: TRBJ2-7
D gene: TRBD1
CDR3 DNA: TGCGCCAGCAGTCAGAAACAGGGACAGGGCCACGAGCAGTACTTC
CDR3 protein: CASSQKQGQGHEQYF

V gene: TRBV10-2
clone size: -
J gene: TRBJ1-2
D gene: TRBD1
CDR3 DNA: TGCGCCAGCAGTCCGGGGACAGGGGTCGGTGGCTACACCTTC
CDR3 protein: CASSPGTGVGGYTF

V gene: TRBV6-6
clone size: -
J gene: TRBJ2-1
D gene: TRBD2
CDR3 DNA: TGTGCCAGCAGTTACATCTTATGGCTAGCGGGGACTGAGCAGTTCTTC
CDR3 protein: CASSYILWLAGTEQFF

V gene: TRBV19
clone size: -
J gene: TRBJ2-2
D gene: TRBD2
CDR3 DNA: TGTGCCACCGGTAGCGGGGGGAACACCGGGGAGCTGTTTTTT
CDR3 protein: CATGSGGNTGELFF

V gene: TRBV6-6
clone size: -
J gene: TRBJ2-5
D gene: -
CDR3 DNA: TGTGCCAGCAGTTACAGGGCAGGGGGGGAGACCCAGTACTTC
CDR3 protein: CASSYRAGGETQYF

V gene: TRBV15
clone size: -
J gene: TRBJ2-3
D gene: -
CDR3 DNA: TGTGCCACCAGCAGAGATTCTTTAGAAAACTACCGTAGGGAGCCTAGCACAGATACGCAGTATTTT
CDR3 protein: CATSRDSLENYRREPSTDTQYF

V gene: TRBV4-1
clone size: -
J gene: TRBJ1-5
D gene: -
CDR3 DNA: TGCGCCAGCAGCCAAGATCGGCGGGATAGGTATAGCAATCAGCCCCAGCATTTT
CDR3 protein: CASSQDRRDRYSNQPQHF

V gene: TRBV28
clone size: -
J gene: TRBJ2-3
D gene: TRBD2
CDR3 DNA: TGTGCCAGCAGTTTGCGGGGGGACACAGATACGCAGTATTTT
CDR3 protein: CASSLRGDTDTQYF

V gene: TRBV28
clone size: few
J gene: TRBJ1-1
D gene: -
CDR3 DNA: TGTGCCAGCAGTAATCAACGGGGCACTGAAGCTTTCTTT
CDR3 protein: CASSNQRGTEAFF

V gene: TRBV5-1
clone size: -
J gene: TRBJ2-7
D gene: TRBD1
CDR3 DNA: TGCGCCAGCAGCATACGTCCGTCGACAGGGTCCTACGAGCAGTACTTC
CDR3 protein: CASSIRPSTGSYEQYF

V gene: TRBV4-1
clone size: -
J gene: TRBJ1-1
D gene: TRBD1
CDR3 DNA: TGCGCCAGCAGCCAAGGTCCAGGGGGAAGAACTGAAGCTTTCTTT
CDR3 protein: CASSQGPGGRTEAFF

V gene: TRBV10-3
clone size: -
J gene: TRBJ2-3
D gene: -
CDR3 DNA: TGTGCCATCAGTGTCGGGATTGAACAGTATTTT
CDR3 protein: CAISVGIEQYF

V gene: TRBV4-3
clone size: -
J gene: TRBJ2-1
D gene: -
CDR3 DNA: TGCGCCAGCAGCCAACGCGACGGGGGTCCCCTTTACAATGAGCAGTTCTTC
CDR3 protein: CASSQRDGGPLYNEQFF

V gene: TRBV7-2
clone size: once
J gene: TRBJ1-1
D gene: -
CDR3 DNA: TGTGCCAGCAGCTTCGGCGGGAACACTGAAGCTTTCTTT
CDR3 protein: CASSFGGNTEAFF

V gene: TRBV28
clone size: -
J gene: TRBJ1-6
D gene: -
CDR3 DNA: TGTGCCAGCAGTTTATTTGGCAGGGTTTCACCCCTCCACTTT
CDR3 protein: CASSLFGRVSPLHF